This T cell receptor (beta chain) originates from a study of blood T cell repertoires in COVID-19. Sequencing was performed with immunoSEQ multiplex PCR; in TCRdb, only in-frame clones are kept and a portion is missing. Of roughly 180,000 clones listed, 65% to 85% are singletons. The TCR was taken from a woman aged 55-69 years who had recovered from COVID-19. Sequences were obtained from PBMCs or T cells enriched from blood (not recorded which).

The CDR3 sequence: CASSSERGTGTHEQYF. DNA of the CDR3: TGTGCCAGCAGTTCCGAACGAGGGACAGGGACGCACGAGCAGTACTTC. The V gene is TRBV27, the J gene TRBJ2-7; 9 nucleotides agree with TRBD1. Trimming removed 4 bases from V and 5 bases from J; junction bases left unmatched: 12. The germline V gene has CDR1 MNHEY and CDR2 SMNVEV (reference sequence). This CDR3 spans 16 amino acids.